These T cell receptor beta chains were read from a single sample in a study of PD-L1 blockade in urothelial cancer. Some clones are missing from TCRdb's copy, which holds only in-frame ones; the method was immunoSEQ multiplex PCR. Of tens of thousands of clones listed, 60% to 85% are singletons. This material consisted of PBMCs, taken around atezolizumab (anti-PD-L1) treatment. The receptor set was obtained from an older man with urothelial cancer. Each CDR3 is given with its conserved first and last residue. A D gene is named only where the DNA matches it firmly. Size values are once, few and many counts, or a class for expanded clones, and some rows have none.

>TRBJ2-3|-|17|TRBD1|TRBV15
CATSREGRGPDTDTQYF
TGTGCCACCAGCAGAGAGGGCAGGGGGCCGGACACAGATACGCAGTATTTT
>TRBJ1-2|-|14|TRBD1|TRBV6-5
CASRPTGETYGYTF
TGTGCCAGCAGACCGACAGGGGAGACCTATGGCTACACCTTC
>TRBJ2-1|-|16|TRBD2|TRBV7-3
CASSLTSSGGAFEQFF
TGTGCCAGCAGCTTAACGTCTAGCGGGGGGGCTTTTGAGCAGTTCTTC
>TRBJ2-7|-|14|-|TRBV28
CASSPQGGSYEQYF
TGTGCCAGCAGCCCACAGGGGGGGTCCTACGAGCAGTACTTC
>TRBJ2-2|-|14|-|TRBV11-2
CASSSLLATGELFF
TGTGCCAGCAGCTCCCTCCTAGCTACCGGGGAGCTGTTTTTT
>TRBJ2-3|-|15|TRBD1|TRBV6-5
CASSRTGGETDTQYF
TGTGCCAGCAGTCGGACAGGGGGGGAGACAGATACGCAGTATTTT
>TRBJ2-5|-|16|TRBD2|TRBV15
CATSARLAGGLETQYF
TGTGCCACCAGCGCCCGACTAGCGGGGGGGTTAGAGACCCAGTACTTC
>TRBJ2-5|-|14|TRBD1|TRBV18
CASSLDRGQETQYF
TGTGCCAGCTCACTAGACAGGGGGCAAGAGACCCAGTACTTC
>TRBJ2-5|-|13|-|TRBV5-4
CASTVGQQETQYF
TGTGCCAGCACCGTTGGACAGCAAGAGACCCAGTACTTC
>TRBJ2-2|few|15|TRBD2|TRBV7-9
CASSLFSGVTGELFF
TGTGCCAGCAGCTTATTTAGCGGGGTCACCGGGGAGCTGTTTTTT
>TRBJ1-5|-|15|TRBD1|TRBV19
CASSIRQGPNQPQHF
TGTGCCAGTAGTATAAGACAGGGGCCCAATCAGCCCCAGCATTTT
>TRBJ1-2|-|14|-|TRBV5-1
CASSPDPGLGGYTF
TGCGCCAGCAGCCCGGATCCGGGACTAGGAGGCTACACCTTC
>TRBJ2-7|-|14|-|TRBV18
CASSPRDSFYEQYF
TGTGCCAGCTCACCACGAGACTCCTTCTACGAGCAGTACTTC
>TRBJ2-3|-|14|-|TRBV11-3
CASSFMRGTDTQYF
TGTGCCAGCAGCTTTATGCGGGGCACAGATACGCAGTATTTT
>TRBJ2-7|once|16|-|TRBV9
CASSEGSGPISYEQYF
TGTGCCAGCAGCGAGGGGTCCGGGCCGATTTCCTACGAGCAGTACTTC
>TRBJ2-7|-|12|-|TRBV6-4
CASSRGTYEQYF
TGTGCCAGCAGTCGGGGGACCTACGAGCAGTACTTC
>TRBJ1-3|once|16|-|TRBV5-1
CASSLTGHSSGNTIYF
TGCGCCAGCAGCTTGACAGGCCATTCCTCTGGAAACACCATATATTTT
>TRBJ1-1|once|12|-|TRBV10-3
CAAARRNTEAFF
TGTGCCGCCGCCCGCAGGAACACTGAAGCTTTCTTT
>TRBJ1-2|-|15|TRBD1|TRBV5-1
CASSRTGTANYGYTF
TGCGCCAGCAGCCGGACAGGGACGGCTAACTATGGCTACACCTTC
>TRBJ2-3|-|14|TRBD1|TRBV5-1
CASSPGTGEDTQYF
TGCGCCAGCAGCCCCGGGACAGGGGAAGATACGCAGTATTTT
>TRBJ1-1|-|17|-|TRBV5-4
CASSWGGGAGENTEAFF
TGTGCCAGCAGCTGGGGAGGGGGAGCAGGGGAAAACACTGAAGCTTTCTTT
>TRBJ2-2|-|14|-|TRBV18
CASSPGSTTGELFF
TGTGCCAGCTCACCAGGTAGCACCACCGGGGAGCTGTTTTTT
>TRBJ1-2|-|13|TRBD1|TRBV5-3
CASKTGEDYGYTF
TGTGCCAGCAAGACAGGGGAGGACTATGGCTACACCTTC
>TRBJ2-5|-|14|-|TRBV7-2
CASSRAGVGETQYF
TGTGCCAGCAGCCGAGCAGGGGTGGGGGAGACCCAGTACTTC
>TRBJ2-6|-|19|TRBD1|TRBV5-1
CASSTGQASSSSGANVLTF
TGCGCCAGCAGCACCGGACAGGCATCCTCTTCCTCTGGGGCCAACGTCCTGACTTTC
>TRBJ1-1|-|13|-|TRBV11-2
CASSFQVNTEAFF
TGTGCCAGCAGCTTTCAGGTGAACACTGAAGCTTTCTTT
>TRBJ2-5|-|14|TRBD2|TRBV28
CASSFYAGGETQYF
TGTGCCAGCAGTTTTTATGCGGGAGGGGAGACCCAGTACTTC
>TRBJ1-3|-|14|-|TRBV6-1
CASRARGSGNTIYF
TGTGCCAGCAGGGCCCGGGGCTCTGGAAACACCATATATTTT
>TRBJ1-3|-|18|TRBD1|TRBV27
CASSPRDRGLFSGNTIYF
TGTGCCAGCAGTCCCCGGGACAGGGGACTCTTCTCTGGAAACACCATATATTTT
>TRBJ2-7|-|13|-|TRBV6-1
CASSRTVSYEQYF
TGTGCCAGCTCCCGGACAGTCTCCTACGAGCAGTACTTC
>TRBJ1-6|-|15|TRBD1|TRBV27
CASSSDRVGNSPLHF
TGTGCCAGCAGTTCAGACAGGGTAGGGAATTCACCCCTCCACTTT
>TRBJ2-5|-|15|-|TRBV2
CASRTGSAIQETQYF
TGTGCCAGCAGGACAGGCTCTGCTATCCAAGAGACCCAGTACTTC
>TRBJ2-7|-|15|TRBD2|TRBV19
CASSHKTSGSYEQYF
TGTGCCAGTAGTCATAAGACTAGCGGGAGCTACGAGCAGTACTTC
>TRBJ2-2|once|14|-|TRBV18
CASSPRGGTGELFF
TGTGCCAGCTCACCAAGAGGAGGAACCGGGGAGCTGTTTTTT
>TRBJ2-7|-|16|-|TRBV6-5
CASSYSGRISEYEQYF
TGTGCCAGCAGTTACTCGGGCAGAATCAGTGAATACGAGCAGTACTTC
>TRBJ1-2|-|16|TRBD1|TRBV5-1
CASSLDGRDRDYGYTF
TGCGCCAGCAGCTTGGATGGCCGGGACAGGGACTATGGCTACACCTTC
>TRBJ2-5|-|15|TRBD2|TRBV19
CASSGLAAAQETQYF
TGTGCCAGTAGTGGACTAGCTGCCGCCCAAGAGACCCAGTACTTC
>TRBJ1-5|-|17|-|TRBV21-1
CASSKARGDRGHKPQHF
TGTGCCAGCAGCAAAGCTCGGGGGGACAGGGGTCACAAGCCCCAGCATTTT
>TRBJ1-5|-|13|-|TRBV19
CASSIRGNQPQHF
TGTGCCAGTAGTATCCGAGGAAATCAGCCCCAGCATTTT
>TRBJ2-1|-|15|-|TRBV27
CASSTGLSSYNEQFF
TGTGCCAGCAGTACAGGATTAAGCTCCTACAATGAGCAGTTCTTC
>TRBJ1-1|-|16|-|TRBV7-3
CASSLNSGAKNTEAFF
TGTGCCAGCAGCTTAAATTCTGGGGCGAAGAACACTGAAGCTTTCTTT
>TRBJ2-7|few|17|TRBD1|TRBV28
CASSPPRQGFSSYEQYF
TGTGCCAGCAGCCCGCCCCGACAGGGATTTAGCTCCTACGAGCAGTACTTC
>TRBJ2-1|few|13|-|TRBV9
CASSVATYNEQFF
TGTGCCAGCAGCGTAGCTACGTACAATGAGCAGTTCTTC
>TRBJ2-2|-|16|TRBD1|TRBV5-1
CASSLQGAVVTGELFF
TGCGCCAGCAGCTTACAGGGGGCGGTGGTCACCGGGGAGCTGTTTTTT
>TRBJ1-3|-|17|-|TRBV29-1
CSVEVARGGRGGNTIYF
TGCAGCGTTGAAGTCGCCCGGGGGGGCAGGGGTGGAAACACCATATATTTT
>TRBJ2-1|-|14|TRBD2|TRBV11-2
CASSLAGGVNEQFF
TGTGCCAGCAGCCTAGCGGGAGGGGTCAATGAGCAGTTCTTC
>TRBJ2-7|-|17|TRBD1|TRBV12-5
CASGLRGGDRAAYEQYF
TGTGCTAGTGGTTTGAGAGGAGGGGACAGGGCTGCCTACGAGCAGTACTTC
>TRBJ2-1|-|15|-|TRBV5-1
CASSFRQGPYNEQFF
TGCGCCAGCAGCTTTCGGCAGGGGCCTTACAATGAGCAGTTCTTC
>TRBJ2-2|-|14|TRBD2|TRBV19
CASSGGRGIGELFF
TGTGCCAGTAGTGGAGGGAGGGGCATCGGGGAGCTGTTTTTT
>TRBJ2-7|-|14|TRBD1|TRBV18
CASSINRGEDEQYF
TGTGCCAGCAGCATCAACAGGGGCGAGGACGAGCAGTACTTC
>TRBJ1-2|-|17|-|TRBV18
CASSPRTGPQANYGYTF
TGTGCCAGCTCACCACGAACAGGGCCTCAAGCTAACTATGGCTACACCTTC
>TRBJ1-3|-|15|-|TRBV4-1
CASSRSRGSGNTIYF
TGCGCCAGCAGCCGATCCAGGGGCTCTGGAAACACCATATATTTT
>TRBJ1-2|-|15|-|TRBV5-1
CASSLDVIANYGYTF
TGCGCCAGCAGCTTGGACGTGATAGCTAACTATGGCTACACCTTC
>TRBJ2-7|-|13|-|TRBV28
CASRTGQAYEQYF
TGTGCCAGCAGGACGGGACAAGCCTACGAGCAGTACTTC
>TRBJ1-6|-|21|-|TRBV23-1
CASSQPTSGRELSSYNSPLHF
TGCGCCAGCAGTCAACCCACGTCCGGGAGGGAGTTAAGCTCCTATAATTCACCCCTCCACTTT
>TRBJ2-1|few|15|-|TRBV7-7
CASSLAPSSYNEQFF
TGTGCTAGCAGCTTAGCTCCGAGCTCCTACAATGAGCAGTTCTTC
>TRBJ1-1|-|11|-|TRBV29-1
CSVDSSSEAFF
TGCAGCGTTGATAGTTCGTCTGAAGCTTTCTTT
>TRBJ2-1|-|18|TRBD2|TRBV4-3
CAPVPSSGGSSSYNEQFF
TGCGCCCCCGTTCCAAGTAGCGGGGGTTCGAGCTCCTACAATGAGCAGTTCTTC